A selection of T cell receptor beta chains follows, all from one sample in a study of blood T cell repertoires in COVID-19. The protocol was immunoSEQ multiplex PCR, while the TCRdb copy is restricted to in-frame clones and leaves out a portion. The sample consists of approximately 150,000 clones, about 79% of them appearing once. The sequenced sample was peripheral blood. These receptors originate from a man aged 55-75 years with active or convalescent COVID-19. Both conserved end residues are part of each CDR3. The order of the fields is V gene, clone size, CDR3 protein. Not every row has a clone size; where given, it reads once, few, many or a size class.

V: TRBV6-2/TRBV6-3
size: -
CDR3: CASSLSRHPTSNQPQHF

V: TRBV11-2
size: -
CDR3: CASSRTEETQYF

V: TRBV15
size: -
CDR3: CATSSGTSGYEQYF

V: TRBV7-2
size: -
CDR3: CASSLAKNRGSSLDTEAFF

V: TRBV2
size: -
CDR3: CASSVEARGYTF

V: TRBV11-3
size: -
CDR3: CASSLGGEMNTEAFF

V: TRBV11-3
size: -
CDR3: CASSFGIQETQYF

V: TRBV10-3
size: -
CDR3: CAISENSLSNQPQHF

V: TRBV6-5
size: -
CDR3: CASRAGTGGSGSF

V: TRBV6-6
size: -
CDR3: CASIQFSGGNEKLFF

V: TRBV7-7
size: -
CDR3: CASSLGWDRGGNNQPQHF

V: TRBV29-1
size: -
CDR3: CSVGGETEAFF

V: TRBV6-2/TRBV6-3
size: once
CDR3: CASSYSSGNTIYF

V: TRBV5-5
size: -
CDR3: CASSLAPGQIYEQYF

V: TRBV2
size: -
CDR3: CASSRQGALAKNIQYF

V: TRBV24-1
size: -
CDR3: CATSAARSGDYGYTF

V: TRBV5-1
size: -
CDR3: CASRRETEAFF

V: TRBV18
size: -
CDR3: CASSPPPSGGADEQFF

V: TRBV6-5
size: -
CDR3: CASNRGWGYTF

V: TRBV6-5
size: -
CDR3: CASSPSGSSYNEQFF

V: TRBV19
size: -
CDR3: CASSITTADYGYTF

V: TRBV24-1
size: once
CDR3: CATSSDRSVKEQFF

V: TRBV10-2
size: -
CDR3: CASERDRRPLADEQYF

V: TRBV14
size: -
CDR3: CASSHKSIAGGGETQYF

V: TRBV10-2
size: -
CDR3: CASSAGLAGTIYEQYF

V: TRBV18
size: -
CDR3: CASSLPQQGRNIQYF

V: TRBV19
size: -
CDR3: CASTPTGVGNEKLFF

V: TRBV7-8
size: -
CDR3: CASSLEDRQAGYTF

V: TRBV6-1
size: -
CDR3: CASSEVRVGNTIYF

V: TRBV9
size: -
CDR3: CASSLREGRGTGELFF

V: TRBV29-1
size: -
CDR3: CSVLQGTGNQPQHF

V: TRBV6-2/TRBV6-3
size: -
CDR3: CASSYGPGGAGANVLTF

V: TRBV10-3
size: -
CDR3: CAISELGATDTQYF

V: TRBV30
size: -
CDR3: CAWSVLGQGAGGNYGYTF

V: TRBV6-5
size: few
CDR3: CASIYVGRGDTQYF

V: TRBV18
size: -
CDR3: CASSYPATNEKLFF

V: TRBV19
size: -
CDR3: CASSIGTGYTF

V: TRBV9
size: -
CDR3: CASSVLPENTEAFF

V: TRBV10-2
size: -
CDR3: CASSEQGARSTF

V: TRBV6-5
size: -
CDR3: CASSPQVRPQHF

V: TRBV11-2
size: -
CDR3: CASSLGQGPTGYTF

V: TRBV7-8
size: -
CDR3: CASSRADSYGYTF

V: TRBV6-1
size: once
CDR3: CASSGPTRSSYNEQFF

V: TRBV6-5
size: -
CDR3: CASRSDRSHEQFF

V: TRBV27
size: -
CDR3: CASSLRAGNYYGYTF

V: TRBV4-3
size: -
CDR3: CASSQASVDRGLYEQYF

V: TRBV14
size: -
CDR3: CASSQGQGNNSPLHF

V: TRBV19
size: -
CDR3: CASRNQHGDNEQFF

V: TRBV6-5
size: -
CDR3: CASTSGSSYNEQFF

V: TRBV6-4
size: few
CDR3: CASSAQGRGEQFF

V: TRBV10-1
size: -
CDR3: CASSDAGGTGELFF

V: TRBV4-1
size: -
CDR3: CASSQGEPGQGFLSNTGELFF

V: TRBV5-5
size: -
CDR3: CASSRPGQGNTEAFF

V: TRBV5-1
size: -
CDR3: CASSLGDRGPYGNSPLHF

V: TRBV18
size: once
CDR3: CASSPPASEAFF

V: TRBV6-2/TRBV6-3
size: -
CDR3: CASSYSGTSGVYEQYF

V: TRBV18
size: -
CDR3: CASSQPNRGKNTEAFF

V: TRBV2
size: -
CDR3: CASKGQGGYNEQFF

V: TRBV19
size: -
CDR3: CASTLGLAGLNEQYF

V: TRBV7-2
size: -
CDR3: CASSLEPGGEAFF